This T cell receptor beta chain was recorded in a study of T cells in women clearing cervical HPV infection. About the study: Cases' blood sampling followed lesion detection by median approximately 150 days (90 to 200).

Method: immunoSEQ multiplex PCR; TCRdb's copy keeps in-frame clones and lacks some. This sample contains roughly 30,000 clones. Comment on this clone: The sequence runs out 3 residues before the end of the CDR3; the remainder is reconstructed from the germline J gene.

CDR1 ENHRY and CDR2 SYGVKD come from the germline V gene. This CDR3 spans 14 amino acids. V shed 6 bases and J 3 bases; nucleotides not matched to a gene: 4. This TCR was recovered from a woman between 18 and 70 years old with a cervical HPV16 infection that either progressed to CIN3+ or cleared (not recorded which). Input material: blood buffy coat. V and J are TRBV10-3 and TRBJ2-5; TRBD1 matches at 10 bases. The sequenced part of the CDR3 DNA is TGTGCCATCAGCATCGGGACAGGGGAAGAGACC. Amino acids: CAISIGTGEET. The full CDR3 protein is CAISIGTGEETQYF.